This T cell receptor (beta chain) is drawn from a study of beta chain features in type 1 diabetes. Study results and limitations: At VDJ recombination sites, type 1 diabetes patients had fewer insertions and more deleted nucleotides. All four CD4+ subsets of Type 1 diabetes patients contained TCRB CDR3s that were moderately but significantly shorter.

This clone has only a few counts. Its target is not known. The CDR3 loop spans 18 amino acids. Germline V CDR1 and CDR2: SGHVS, FNYEAQ. V shed 4 bases and J shed 9 bases, with 25 bases lying between them. The sequenced template was cDNA made from the entire isolated RNA. The repertoire was sequenced with immunoSEQ multiplex PCR; TCRdb's copy has only in-frame clones and lacks some. Here the sample spans 95,000 to 150,000 clones, 15% to 20% being singletons. Based on CD45RO/CCR7/CD25/CD127/CD95/CD27, CD4+ regulatory, stem cell-like memory, naive and central memory cells were sorted. The clonotype was recovered from a young man with type 1 diabetes. The V call is TRBV7-6, the J call TRBJ1-6; TRBD1 might be the D (6 bases). Specimen: central memory CD4+ T cells from blood. The CDR3 bases are TGTGCCAGCAGCTCAACCGGGACACCCTCCGGGGTAGGTTCACCCCTCCACTTT. Amino acids: CASSSTGTPSGVGSPLHF.